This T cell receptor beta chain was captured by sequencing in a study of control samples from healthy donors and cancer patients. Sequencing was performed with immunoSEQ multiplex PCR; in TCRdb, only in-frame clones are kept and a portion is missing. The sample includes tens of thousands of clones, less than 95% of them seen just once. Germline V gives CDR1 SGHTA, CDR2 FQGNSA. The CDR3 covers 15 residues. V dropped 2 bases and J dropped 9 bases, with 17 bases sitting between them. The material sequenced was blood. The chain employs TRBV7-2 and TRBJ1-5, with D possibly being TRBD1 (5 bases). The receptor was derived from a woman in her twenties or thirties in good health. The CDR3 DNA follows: TGTGCCAGCAGCTTACCAGATGGGGGAGTAACGCCCCAGCATTTT. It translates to CASSLPDGGVTPQHF.